These 29 T cell receptor beta chains were all obtained from the same sample, sequenced in a study of shared clonotypes between healthy human individuals. Only in-frame clones appear in the TCRdb table, and some are missing; sequencing was by immunoSEQ multiplex PCR. Of over 950,000 clones in the sample, approximately 80% were seen once. Sequences were obtained from memory CD4+ T cells from PBMCs. Documented subset: CD45RA-negative fraction. The receptors derive from a man in his late teens or twenties in good health. Some clones in this sample may be carry-over from other donors' samples.

The V call is TRBV7-3, the J call TRBJ2-2; possible D gene TRBD1, 6 bases. Germline V gene lookup returns CDR1 SGHTA and CDR2 FQGTGA. V was trimmed by 2 bases and J by 0 bases, leaving 13 bases between them. This CDR3 contains 17 residues. The CDR3 loop is CASSLGLTGPNTGELFF. The CDR3 nucleotides read TGTGCCAGCAGCTTAGGATTGACAGGCCCGAACACCGGGGAGCTGTTTTTT.

V gene TRBV5-1 combines with J gene TRBJ1-1; 9 nucleotides align to TRBD1. Losses at the gene ends were 0 bases for V and 6 bases for J; bases not matched to a gene: 6. Germline lookup yields CDR1 SGHRS and CDR2 YFSETQ. There are 15 residues in the CDR3. This CDR3 reads CASSLGTGEFPEAFF. The CDR3 DNA sequence: TGCGCCAGCAGCTTGGGGACAGGGGAATTTCCTGAAGCTTTCTTT.

This clone was picked up a small number of times. CDR3 region: CASSPTAGVGVFSNQPQHF. In nucleotides, the CDR3 is TGCGCCAGCAGCCCCACCGCGGGGGTTGGGGTTTTTAGCAATCAGCCCCAGCATTTT. The chain combines TRBV4-1 with TRBJ1-5; D is perhaps TRBD1 (5 bases). The V gene lost 4 bases and the J gene lost 0 bases, with 22 bases spanning the gap. The CDR3 contains 19 residues. From germline, CDR1 is MGHRA and CDR2 YSYEKL.

The J gene is TRBJ2-3, the V gene TRBV6-1, with D perhaps TRBD2 (5 bases). With 2 bases removed from V and 4 bases from J, the gap between germline ends came to 19 bases. The length of the CDR3 is 17 residues. Looked up from germline, CDR1 is MNHNS and CDR2 is SASEGT. CDR3 protein: CASSELRAAGSADTQYF. CDR3 sequence (DNA): TGTGCCAGCAGTGAATTGCGGGCGGCGGGCTCTGCAGATACGCAGTATTTT.

The V and J genes are TRBV30 and TRBJ2-3, with a weak D call TRBD2 (5 bases). Germline V gene data show CDR1 as GTSNPN and CDR2 as SVGIG (reference sequence). With 5 bases removed from V and 2 bases from J, the gap between germline ends came to 17 bases. This CDR3 has 15 amino acids. CDR3 residues: CAWGLLGVATDTQYF. CDR3 DNA sequence: TGTGCCTGGGGCCTTCTCGGGGTTGCCACAGATACGCAGTATTTT.

The chain carries TRBV5-5 and TRBJ2-3; tentatively, D is TRBD1 (5 bases). The V end was cut by 0 bases, the J end by 3 bases, with 14 bases between. Germline values: CDR1 SGHKS, CDR2 YYEKEE (reference sequence). The CDR3 contains 16 residues. The CDR3 protein is CASSLVVQGITDTQYF. DNA of the CDR3: TGTGCCAGCAGCTTGGTGGTTCAGGGTATAACAGATACGCAGTATTTT.

The chain links TRBV28 to TRBJ2-2; TRBD1 aligns across 7 bases. This CDR3 comprises 15 residues. V shed 3 bases, J shed 11 bases, and the junction held 12 bases outside the gene matches. Germline V CDR1 and CDR2: MDHEN, SYDVKM. The CDR3 DNA reads TGTGCCAGCAGTTTCCCAGGGACAGCCCGGGGAGAGCTGTTTTTT. Its translation: CASSFPGTARGELFF.

This clone was found a few times. J is TRBJ1-2 and V is TRBV4-1, with D maybe TRBD1 (6 bases). Germline V gene sequence: CDR1 MGHRA, CDR2 YSYEKL. The CDR3 length is 14 residues. Trimming cost V 5 bases and J 0 bases, with 10 bases left between them. In DNA, the CDR3 is TGCGCCAGCAGCGTCAGGGGAGCTAACTATGGCTACACCTTC. It specifies CASSVRGANYGYTF.

The chain links TRBV28 to TRBJ1-1; D call uncertain. Trimming pared 3 bases from V and 0 bases from J, leaving 8 bases between. CDR1 and CDR2 from the germline V gene are MDHEN and SYDVKM. This CDR3 is built from 14 residues. CDR3 nucleotide sequence: TGTGCCAGCAGTTTTGCAGATTTGAACACTGAAGCTTTCTTT. It yields the protein CASSFADLNTEAFF.

The V and J genes are TRBV5-1 and TRBJ1-1, with D maybe TRBD1 (6 bases). Between the trimmed V and J ends, which lost 0 bases and 7 bases, there was a span of 22 bases. The CDR3 contains 17 residues. Looked up from germline, CDR1 is SGHRS and CDR2 is YFSETQ. The CDR3 DNA reads TGCGCCAGCAGCTTGGAGCCCCCGGGGGCTGGGAAGGGTGAAGCTTTCTTT. Residues: CASSLEPPGAGKGEAFF.

This chain uses TRBV9 with TRBJ2-2, with 7 bases that match TRBD1. CDR3 length equals 14 residues. Germline V gene lookup returns CDR1 SGDLS and CDR2 YYNGEE. V gave up 3 bases and J gave up 5 bases; unmatched junction bases: 4. The CDR3 nucleotides are TGTGCCAGCAGCGCAGGGACAGCAACCGGGGAGCTGTTTTTT. It translates to CASSAGTATGELFF.

The chain is built from TRBV6-6 and TRBJ1-1, with a weak D call TRBD1 (5 bases). Per the germline V gene, CDR1 is MNHNY and CDR2 is SVGAGI (reference sequence). V was clipped by 2 bases and J by 3 bases, with 16 bases between them. The CDR3 covers 16 residues. CDR3 bases: TGTGCCAGCAGTTACCCCCCGGCCATGGGGCACACTGAAGCTTTCTTT. Its protein product is CASSYPPAMGHTEAFF.

The J gene is TRBJ2-5, the V gene TRBV2; 9 nucleotides line up with TRBD1. The CDR3 has 12 amino acids. CDR1 is SNHLY, CDR2 FYNNEI, per germline. V dropped 11 bases and J dropped 5; count of bases not matched to a gene: 6. CDR3 residues: CAGRDRAETQYF. The CDR3 DNA is TGTGCCGGTCGGGACAGGGCGGAGACCCAGTACTTC.

The table lists this clone with many counts. This chain connects TRBV5-4 to TRBJ1-2; 9 positions agree with TRBD1. The V and J ends lost 0 bases and 0 bases, in that order; junction bases with no gene match: 6. The CDR3 totals 17 residues. The V gene's germline CDR1 is SGHNT and CDR2 YYREEE (reference sequence). In DNA, the CDR3 is TGTGCCAGCAGCTTGGGGACAGGGGTCCAAGCTAACTATGGCTACACCTTC. Protein: CASSLGTGVQANYGYTF.

The V gene is TRBV7-9, the J gene TRBJ1-4; no reliable D call. This CDR3 is 16 amino acids long. CDR1 SEHNR and CDR2 FQNEAQ come from the germline V gene (reference sequence). Between the trimmed V and J ends, which lost 5 bases and 7 bases, there was a span of 20 bases. CDR3 DNA sequence: TGTGCCAGCAGCACTAGCCCGGGGATACGGGGTGAAAAACTGTTTTTT. It translates to CASSTSPGIRGEKLFF.

This chain uses TRBV5-1 with TRBJ2-3; TRBD1 matches at 9 bases. Germline V gene data show CDR1 as SGHRS and CDR2 as YFSETQ. V was pared by 4 bases and J by 4 bases, with 7 bases of the junction left unmatched. The CDR3 extends over 15 amino acids. The CDR3 coding sequence is TGCGCCAGCAGCCACGGGACAGGGAGGGCAGATACGCAGTATTTT. It is translated as CASSHGTGRADTQYF.

Concerning this clone: A far larger clone differs by one base, so this is likely a read error. V is TRBV14 and J is TRBJ1-5, with no clear D. Trimming removed 4 bases from V and 0 bases from J, with 4 bases in between. The CDR3 contains 13 residues. Germline CDR1 reads SGHDN; CDR2 reads FVKESK. CDR3 region: CASSRDSNQPQHF. The CDR3 DNA reads as TGTGCCAGCAGCCGGGATAGCAATCAGCCCCAGCATTTT. The variable domain in full, completed from reference TRBV14 and TRBJ1-5, reads EAGVTQFPSHSVIEKGQTVTLRCDPISGHDNLYWYRRVMGKEIKFLLHFVKESKQDESGMPNNRFLAERTGGTYSTLKVQPAELEDSGVYFCASSRDSNQPQHFGDGTRLSIL.

This clone was counted ten times or more. The chain joins TRBV27 to TRBJ1-5; a possible D gene is TRBD1 (6 bases). The CDR3 extends over 14 amino acids. With 3 bases removed from V and 7 bases from J, the gap between germline ends came to 13 bases. CDR1 is MNHEY, CDR2 SMNVEV, per germline (reference sequence). CDR3 DNA sequence: TGTGCCAGCAGTTTCAGGGGAGGCGGGCAGCCCCAGCATTTT. Amino acid sequence: CASSFRGGGQPQHF.

The J gene is TRBJ2-7, the V gene TRBV29-1; no clear D gene. The CDR3 spans 14 residues. The V and J ends lost 1 base and 2 bases respectively, with 12 bases between them. Germline CDR1 SQVTM, CDR2 ANQGSEA. As DNA, the CDR3 is TGCAGCGTTGAAGGACGGGTACCCCCCTACGAGCAGTACTTC. Amino acid sequence: CSVEGRVPPYEQYF.

The gene calls are TRBV19 and TRBJ2-7, with 10 bases identical to TRBD1. This CDR3 spans 16 amino acids. Germline V gives CDR1 LNHDA, CDR2 SQIVND (reference sequence). V shed 6 bases and J 3 bases; nucleotides not matched to a gene: 11. The CDR3 region is CASSRPPGTGDYEQYF. The CDR3 bases are TGTGCCAGTAGCCGGCCCCCTGGGACAGGGGACTACGAGCAGTACTTC.

This chain links TRBV7-8 with TRBJ1-2; D ambiguous. V lost 3 bases, J lost 2 bases, and 7 bases lay in between. CDR3 length: 13 amino acids. The germline V gene encodes CDR1 SGHVS and CDR2 FQNEAQ. The CDR3: CASSLDTNYGYTF. The CDR3 DNA reads as TGTGCCAGCAGCTTGGATACGAACTATGGCTACACCTTC. The entire variable domain, with the rest obtained from reference TRBV7-8 and TRBJ1-2, is as follows: GAGVSQSPRYKVAKRGQDVALRCDPISGHVSLFWYQQALGQGPEFLTYFQNEAQLDKSGLPSDRFFAERPEGSVSTLKIQRTQQEDSAVYLCASSLDTNYGYTFGSGTRLTVV.

V gene TRBV28 combines with J gene TRBJ2-3; D is possibly TRBD2 (5 bases). Deletions cut 6 bases from V and 1 base from J, with 17 bases between. The CDR3 totals 16 residues. The germline gives CDR1 MDHEN, CDR2 SYDVKM. The CDR3 sequence: CASSPPGGWGTDTQYF. DNA for the CDR3: TGTGCCAGCAGCCCTCCAGGCGGGTGGGGCACAGATACGCAGTATTTT. Full variable domain (remainder filled in from reference TRBV28 and TRBJ2-3): DVKVTQSSRYLVKRTGEKVFLECVQDMDHENMFWYRQDPGLGLRLIYFSYDVKMKEKGDIPEGYSVSREKKERFSLILESASTNQTSMYLCASSPPGGWGTDTQYFGPGTRLTVL.

The rearrangement uses TRBV2 and TRBJ1-2; tentatively, D is TRBD1 (5 bases). The CDR3 contains 15 residues. The germline V gene encodes CDR1 SNHLY and CDR2 FYNNEI. The CDR3 here is CASRAGTSTNYGYTF. For the CDR3, the DNA is TGTGCGAGTCGAGCCGGGACCTCCACTAACTATGGCTACACCTTC.

The genes are TRBV23-1 and TRBJ2-5; D is possibly TRBD2 (7 bases). TRBV23-1 falls under the ORF class, with uncertain function. Trimming took off 2 bases at V and 5 bases at J, with 18 bases between the two ends. This CDR3 is built from 16 residues. The CDR3 nucleotides read TGCGCCAGCAGTCAAGGGGGGGCAGCCGTGAGGGAGACCCAGTACTTC. This codes for CASSQGGAAVRETQYF.

The chain combines TRBV4-1 with TRBJ2-3, with D unclear. Looked up from germline, CDR1 is MGHRA and CDR2 is YSYEKL. The length of the CDR3 is 15 residues. V gave up 0 bases and J gave up 6 bases, with 13 bases separating them. CDR3 sequence (DNA): TGCGCCAGCAGCCAAGATGGGGTTCACGGGGATACGCAGTATTTT. Translating gives CASSQDGVHGDTQYF.

The rearrangement links TRBV7-8 to TRBJ2-3, with 15 positions matching TRBD2. The CDR3 runs 18 residues. The germline gives CDR1 SGHVS, CDR2 FQNEAQ. Unmatched junction bases numbered 9, after V lost 7 bases and J lost 1 base. The CDR3 DNA is TGTGCCAGCAAACTAGGACTAGCGGGAGGGTTGGGCACAGATACGCAGTATTTT. It is translated as CASKLGLAGGLGTDTQYF.

The chain has TRBV5-1 and TRBJ2-1; D could derive from TRBD1 or TRBD2 (5 bases each). Per germline, CDR1 SGHRS and CDR2 YFSETQ. This CDR3 has 15 residues. The V end lost 2 bases, the J end lost 2 bases, and 11 bases lay between the germline ends. The CDR3 nucleotides are TGCGCCAGCAGCTTTATACGGGGACCCTACAATGAGCAGTTCTTC. This translates into CASSFIRGPYNEQFF. Filled out from reference TRBV5-1 and TRBJ2-1, the complete variable domain reads KAGVTQTPRYLIKTRGQQVTLSCSPISGHRSVSWYQQTPGQGLQFLFEYFSETQRNKGNFPGRFSGRQFSNSRSEMNVSTLELGDSALYLCASSFIRGPYNEQFFGPGTRLTVL.

V gene TRBV19 combines with J gene TRBJ2-3; TRBD2 agrees at 11 bases. From germline, CDR1 is LNHDA and CDR2 SQIVND (reference sequence). The CDR3 totals 16 residues. V dropped 5 bases and J dropped 0; count of bases not matched to a gene: 4. The CDR3 bases are TGTGCCAGTAGTGCGGGACTAGCGGTTAGCACAGATACGCAGTATTTT. The encoded protein is CASSAGLAVSTDTQYF. Looking up the rest from reference TRBV19 and TRBJ2-3 gives the full variable domain: DGGITQSPKYLFRKEGQNVTLSCEQNLNHDAMYWYRQDPGQGLRLIYYSQIVNDFQKGDIAEGYSVSREKKESFPLTVTSAQKNPTAFYLCASSAGLAVSTDTQYFGPGTRLTVL.

The genes are TRBV28 and TRBJ1-5, with 10 bases that match TRBD1. There are 16 residues in the CDR3. Germline V gene lookup returns CDR1 MDHEN and CDR2 SYDVKM. V lost 7 bases and J lost 2; bases outside the gene matches: 8. The CDR3 DNA is TGTGCCAGCACCACCACCGGGACAGGGGGCAATCAGCCCCAGCATTTT. This codes for CASTTTGTGGNQPQHF. Supplemented by reference TRBV28 and TRBJ1-5, the full variable domain reads DVKVTQSSRYLVKRTGEKVFLECVQDMDHENMFWYRQDPGLGLRLIYFSYDVKMKEKGDIPEGYSVSREKKERFSLILESASTNQTSMYLCASTTTGTGGNQPQHFGDGTRLSIL.